This T cell receptor (beta chain) was found in a study of T cell clones after liver transplantation. Study overall: A pre-transplant mixed lymphocyte reaction with TCRbeta sequencing defined graft-donor-reactive clones followed in post-transplant blood. Patients counted as tolerant after at least one year off all immunosuppression, enzymes not exceeding twice normal. Blood was drawn pre-transplant, before withdrawal, and after full or failed withdrawal. Study-level results: A significant post-transplant drop in circulating graft-donor-reactive CD4 TCRbeta sequences occurred in most of the 8 subjects.

This CDR3 is 13 amino acids long. Looked up from germline, CDR1 is MNHEY and CDR2 is SVGAGI. The ends were cut back, 4 bases at V and 1 base at J, with 5 bases in the middle. Assay used: immunoSEQ multiplex PCR; TCRdb lists only in-frame clones, some missing. The sample lists fewer than 25,000 clones; about 90% were seen once. As to this clone: Its specificity is unknown.

The source was CD8+ T cells from blood, collected before liver transplant. The receptor comes from a human donor who received a liver transplant. The chain combines TRBV6-5 with TRBJ1-5, with D unclear. CDR3 nucleotides: TGTGCCAGCAGTTTCAACAGCAATCAGCCCCAGCATTTT. Translation gives CASSFNSNQPQHF.